A selection of T cell receptor beta chains follows, all from one sample in a study of response to subunit inactivated influenza vaccine. Each CDR3 protein is one row after TCRdb ran MiXCR on the RT-PCR reads. This sample carries hundreds of thousands of distinct CDR3 sequences, less than 15% of them seen once, and the ten largest clones take over 6.5%. The sample here was non-naive T cells sorted from PBMCs, taken 14 to 15 days before vaccination. The origin of the receptors is a man aged 50 to 60 who received an inactivated influenza vaccine. Each CDR3 is given with its conserved first and last residue. The order of the fields is V gene, clone size, J gene, D gene, CDR3 DNA, CDR3 protein. D genes are given only for firm matches. Expanded clones are given a class, and other clones once, few, many or no size at all.

TRBV15	few	TRBJ2-5	-	TGTGCCACCAGCAGAGACAGGGGAAACCAAGAGACCCAGTACTTC	CATSRDRGNQETQYF
TRBV20-1	-	TRBJ2-3	TRBD2	TGCAGTCCCCGGGGGGTGCATTCAGATACGCAGTATTTT	CSPRGVHSDTQYF
TRBV20-1	-	TRBJ2-1	-	TGCAGTGCTAGTGGGGGGACGGGACTTAACAATGAGCAGTTCTTC	CSASGGTGLNNEQFF
TRBV9	few	TRBJ2-5	-	TGTGCCAGCAGCGTAGGGGGACGGTCCCAAGAGACCCAGTACTTC	CASSVGGRSQETQYF
TRBV29-1	few	TRBJ1-1	-	TGCAGCGGCTTTGATGGCTTGGCTGAAGCTTTCTTT	CSGFDGLAEAFF
TRBV6-2/TRBV6-3	few	TRBJ2-5	-	TGTGCCAGCAGTCCACGATACTCCCCCAGCCGAGGCGCAGACAGGGAGACCCAGTACTTC	CASSPRYSPSRGADRETQYF
TRBV5-1	few	TRBJ2-1	-	TGCGCCAGCAGTGAAGATTACAATGAGCAGTTCTTC	CASSEDYNEQFF
TRBV2	few	TRBJ1-5	-	TGTGCCAGCAGTGTTTCTTGGTCGTCCCAGCATTTT	CASSVSWSSQHF
TRBV7-2	-	TRBJ1-4	TRBD1	TGTGCCAGCAGCTTAGAGGGCACGGACAGGGCCGGAAAACTGTTTTTT	CASSLEGTDRAGKLFF
TRBV11-2	-	TRBJ2-3	TRBD2	TGTGCCAGCAGCTTAGCTGCGGGAGCGCGCACAGATACGCAGTATTTT	CASSLAAGARTDTQYF
TRBV4-3	few	TRBJ2-7	-	TGCGCCAGCAGCCAAGATCACCGGGACACCACCTACGAGCAGTACTTC	CASSQDHRDTTYEQYF
TRBV5-6	few	TRBJ1-1	-	TGTGCCAGCAGCCCGCCGACGGTGAACACTGAAGCTTTCTTT	CASSPPTVNTEAFF
TRBV11-2	few	TRBJ2-6	-	TGTGCCAGCAGCTTTCGCCAGGGGGGTCTCTCTGGGGCCAACGTCCTGACTTTC	CASSFRQGGLSGANVLTF
TRBV6-2/TRBV6-3	-	TRBJ1-6	-	TGTGCCAGCAGTTACTCTGGGGGCACGTCCCCCCTCCACTTT	CASSYSGGTSPLHF
TRBV4-3	many	TRBJ2-7	-	TGCGCCAGCAGCCGGAACTTGGGTTACGAGCAGTACTTC	CASSRNLGYEQYF
TRBV5-1	many	TRBJ2-5	-	TGCGCCAGCAGCCCCGGACGGGAGCAAGAGACCCAGTACTTC	CASSPGREQETQYF
TRBV5-1	-	TRBJ1-1	-	TGCGCCAGCAGCCCGAATGCTGGGTTGGGCACTGAAGCTTTCTTT	CASSPNAGLGTEAFF
TRBV7-9	few	TRBJ2-3	TRBD1	TGTGCCAGCAGTTCGACAGGGCACCCTGGCACAGATACGCAGTATTTT	CASSSTGHPGTDTQYF
TRBV28	many	TRBJ2-7	-	TGTGCCAGCAGTTCAGGCGGGGGCGCCCACTCCTACGAGCAGTACTTC	CASSSGGGAHSYEQYF
TRBV5-1	many	TRBJ2-7	-	TGCGCCAGCAGCTTGCAAGACGGGTACGAGCAGTACTTC	CASSLQDGYEQYF
TRBV20-1	-	TRBJ2-7	-	TGCAGTGCTAGAGAACCCGCGGGCGTCAGCTCCTACGAGCAGTACTTC	CSAREPAGVSSYEQYF
TRBV12-3/TRBV12-4	many	TRBJ1-1	-	TGTGCCAGCAGTTCCATTACTGAAGCTTTCTTT	CASSSITEAFF
TRBV29-1	many	TRBJ2-1	-	TGCAGCGTTACCTCGGGGAGAATGAGTGAGCAGTTCTTC	CSVTSGRMSEQFF
TRBV6-5	-	TRBJ1-3	TRBD1	TGTGCCAGCAGTTACTCTTTGACAGGGACTGGAAACACCATATATTTT	CASSYSLTGTGNTIYF
TRBV18	few	TRBJ2-3	TRBD1	TGTGCCAGCTCACCTGCTAGGGGCAGGGGGAACACAGATACGCAGTATTTT	CASSPARGRGNTDTQYF